This T cell receptor beta chain is from a study of monozygotic twins with inflammatory bowel disease. Study results and limitations: The results supported no single strong signal or clonotype associated with IBD.

Germline CDR1 reads DFQATT; CDR2 reads SNEGSKA (reference sequence). The CDR3 has 15 residues. Following a re-call of the 5' RACE reads, TCRdb has one entry per CDR3 protein and lacks DNA. The listing records a few hundred thousand distinct CDR3 sequences. In regard to this clonotype: What it binds is not known.

This TCR was sampled from a human donor with ulcerative colitis or Crohn's disease, or a healthy co-twin of an affected twin (not recorded which). The source material was blood. The rearrangement uses TRBV20-1 and TRBJ2-5; TCRdb indicates TRBD1, and absent DNA this call remains unverified. The CDR3 loop reads CSARLDRGYQETQYF.